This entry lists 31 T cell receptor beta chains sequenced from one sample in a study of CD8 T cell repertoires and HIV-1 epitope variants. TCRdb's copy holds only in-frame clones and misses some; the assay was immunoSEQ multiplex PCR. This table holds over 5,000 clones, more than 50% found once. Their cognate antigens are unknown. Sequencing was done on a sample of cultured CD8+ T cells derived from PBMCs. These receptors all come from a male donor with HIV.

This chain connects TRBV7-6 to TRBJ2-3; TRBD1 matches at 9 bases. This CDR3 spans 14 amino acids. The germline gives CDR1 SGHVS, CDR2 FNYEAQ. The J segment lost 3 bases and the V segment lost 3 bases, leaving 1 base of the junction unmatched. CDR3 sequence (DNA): TGTGCCAGCAGCTTGGGACAGGGAACAGATACGCAGTATTTT. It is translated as CASSLGQGTDTQYF.

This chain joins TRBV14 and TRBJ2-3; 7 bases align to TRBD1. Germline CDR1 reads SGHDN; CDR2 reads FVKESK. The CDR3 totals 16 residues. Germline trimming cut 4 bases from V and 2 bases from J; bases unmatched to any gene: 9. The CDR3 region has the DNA TGTGCCAGCAGCCCCCGGGACAGAGGCTACACAGATACGCAGTATTTT. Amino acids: CASSPRDRGYTDTQYF.

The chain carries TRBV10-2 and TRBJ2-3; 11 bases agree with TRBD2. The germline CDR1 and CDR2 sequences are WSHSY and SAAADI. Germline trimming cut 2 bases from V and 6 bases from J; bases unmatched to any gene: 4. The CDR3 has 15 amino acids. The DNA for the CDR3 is TGCGCCAGCAGTGAGATAGGACTAGCGGGCGATACGCAGTATTTT. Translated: CASSEIGLAGDTQYF.

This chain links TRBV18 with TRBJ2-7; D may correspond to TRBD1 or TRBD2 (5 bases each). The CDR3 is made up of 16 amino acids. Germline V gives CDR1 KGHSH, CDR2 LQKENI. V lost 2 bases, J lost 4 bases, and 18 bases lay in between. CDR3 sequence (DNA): TGTGCCAGCTCACCAGGGACCGGGATCTACAAATACGAGCAGTACTTC. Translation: CASSPGTGIYKYEQYF.

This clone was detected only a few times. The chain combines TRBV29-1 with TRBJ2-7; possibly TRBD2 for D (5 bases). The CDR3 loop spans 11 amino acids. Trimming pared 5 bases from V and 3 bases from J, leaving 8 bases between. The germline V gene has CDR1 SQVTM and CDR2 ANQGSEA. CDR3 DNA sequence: TGCAGCGTTCGGACTGGCTACGAGCAGTACTTC. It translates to CSVRTGYEQYF.

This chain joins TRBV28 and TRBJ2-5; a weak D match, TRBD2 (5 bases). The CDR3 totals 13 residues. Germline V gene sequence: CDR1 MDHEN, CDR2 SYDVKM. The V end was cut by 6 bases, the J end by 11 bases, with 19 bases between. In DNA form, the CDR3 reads TGTGCCAGCAGCCCCGCCGGGCCGGAGGAGCAGTACTTC. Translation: CASSPAGPEEQYF.

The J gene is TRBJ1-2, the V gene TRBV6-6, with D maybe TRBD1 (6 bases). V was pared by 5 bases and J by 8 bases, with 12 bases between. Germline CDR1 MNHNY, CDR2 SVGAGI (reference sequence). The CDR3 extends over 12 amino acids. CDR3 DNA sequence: TGTGCCAGCAGTACTCCGGGGGGCGGCTACACCTTC. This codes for CASSTPGGGYTF.

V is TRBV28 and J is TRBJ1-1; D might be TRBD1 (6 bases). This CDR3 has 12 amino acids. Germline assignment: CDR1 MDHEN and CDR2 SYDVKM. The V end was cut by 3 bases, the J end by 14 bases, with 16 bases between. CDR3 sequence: CASSFRRTGGFF. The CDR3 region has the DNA TGTGCCAGCAGTTTTCGGAGGACGGGGGGCTTCTTT.

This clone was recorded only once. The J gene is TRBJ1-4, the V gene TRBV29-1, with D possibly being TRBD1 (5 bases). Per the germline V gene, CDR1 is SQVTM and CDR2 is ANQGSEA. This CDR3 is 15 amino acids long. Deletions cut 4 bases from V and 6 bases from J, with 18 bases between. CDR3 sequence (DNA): TGCAGCGTTGTCACTGTCGGGGGTTTTCATGAAAAACTGTTTTTT. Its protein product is CSVVTVGGFHEKLFF. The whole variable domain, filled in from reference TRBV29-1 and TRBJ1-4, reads SAVISQKPSRDICQRGTSLTIQCQVDSQVTMMFWYRQQPGQSLTLIATANQGSEATYESGFVIDKFPISRPNLTFSTLTVSNMSPEDSSIYLCSVVTVGGFHEKLFFGSGTQLSVL.

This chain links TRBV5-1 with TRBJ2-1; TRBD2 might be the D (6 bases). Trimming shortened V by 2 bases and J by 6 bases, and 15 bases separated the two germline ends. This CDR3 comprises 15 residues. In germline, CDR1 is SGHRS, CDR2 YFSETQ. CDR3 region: CASSLTSSFPNEQFF. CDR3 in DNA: TGCGCCAGCAGCTTAACTAGCTCCTTCCCCAATGAGCAGTTCTTC.

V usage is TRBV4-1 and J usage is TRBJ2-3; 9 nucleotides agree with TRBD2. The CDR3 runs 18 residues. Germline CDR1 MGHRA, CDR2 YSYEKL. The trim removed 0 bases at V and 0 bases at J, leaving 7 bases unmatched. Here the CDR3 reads CASSQDPPSGTSTDTQYF. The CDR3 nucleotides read TGCGCCAGCAGCCAAGACCCCCCTAGCGGGACTAGCACAGATACGCAGTATTTT.

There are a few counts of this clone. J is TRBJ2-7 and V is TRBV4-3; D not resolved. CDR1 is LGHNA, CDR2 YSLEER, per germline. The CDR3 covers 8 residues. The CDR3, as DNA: TGCGCCAGCAGCCAAGAGTCGGTC. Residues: CASSQESV.

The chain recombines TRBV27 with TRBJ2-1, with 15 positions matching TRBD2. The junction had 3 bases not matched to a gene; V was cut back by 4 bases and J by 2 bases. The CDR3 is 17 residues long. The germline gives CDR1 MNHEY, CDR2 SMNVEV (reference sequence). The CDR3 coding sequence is TGTGCCAGCAGTTCCGGGACTAGCGGGAGGACCTACAATGAGCAGTTCTTC. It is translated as CASSSGTSGRTYNEQFF.

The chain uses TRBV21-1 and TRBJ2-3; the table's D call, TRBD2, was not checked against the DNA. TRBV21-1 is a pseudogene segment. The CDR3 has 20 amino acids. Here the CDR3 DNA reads TGTGCCAGCAGTCCCAGTCATGAACCGGCCAGCGGGGGGGTCTCTGATACGCAGTATTTT. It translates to CASSPSHEPASGGVSDTQYF.

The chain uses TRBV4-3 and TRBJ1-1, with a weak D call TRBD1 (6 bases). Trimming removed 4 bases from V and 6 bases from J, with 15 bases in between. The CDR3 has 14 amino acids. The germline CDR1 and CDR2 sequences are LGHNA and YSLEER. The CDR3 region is CASSRQQGGAEAFF. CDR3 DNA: TGCGCCAGCAGCCGACAACAGGGTGGCGCTGAAGCTTTCTTT.

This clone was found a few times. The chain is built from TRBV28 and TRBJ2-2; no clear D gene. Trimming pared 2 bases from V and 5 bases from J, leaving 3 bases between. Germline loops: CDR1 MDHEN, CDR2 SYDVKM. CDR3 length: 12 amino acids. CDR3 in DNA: TGTGCCAGCAGTTTAGAGACCGGGGAGCTGTTTTTT. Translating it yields CASSLETGELFF.

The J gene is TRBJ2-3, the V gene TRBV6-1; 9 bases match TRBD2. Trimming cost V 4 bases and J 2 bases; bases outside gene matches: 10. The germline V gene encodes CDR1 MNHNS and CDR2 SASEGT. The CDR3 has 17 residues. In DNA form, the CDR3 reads TGTGCCAGCAGTGGACTAGCGGAGGACGCATACACAGATACGCAGTATTTT. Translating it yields CASSGLAEDAYTDTQYF.

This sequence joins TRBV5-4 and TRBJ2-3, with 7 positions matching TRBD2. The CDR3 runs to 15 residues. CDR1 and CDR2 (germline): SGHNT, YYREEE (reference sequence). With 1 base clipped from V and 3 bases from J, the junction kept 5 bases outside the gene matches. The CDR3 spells CASSLLGGGTDTQYF. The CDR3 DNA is TGTGCCAGCAGCTTGCTGGGCGGGGGAACAGATACGCAGTATTTT.

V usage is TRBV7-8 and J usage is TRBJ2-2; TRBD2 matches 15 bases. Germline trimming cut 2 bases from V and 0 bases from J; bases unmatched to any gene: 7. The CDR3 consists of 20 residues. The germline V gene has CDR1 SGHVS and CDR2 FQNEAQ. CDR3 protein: CASSLRAGLAGGSNTGELFF. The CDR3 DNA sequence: TGTGCCAGCAGCTTACGCGCGGGACTAGCGGGAGGTTCGAACACCGGGGAGCTGTTTTTT.

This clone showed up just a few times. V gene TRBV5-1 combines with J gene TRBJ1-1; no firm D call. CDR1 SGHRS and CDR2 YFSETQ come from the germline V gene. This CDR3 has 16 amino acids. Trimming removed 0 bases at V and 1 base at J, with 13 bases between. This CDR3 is CASSLAFSGSNTEAFF. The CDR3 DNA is TGCGCCAGCAGCTTGGCCTTCTCTGGGTCGAACACTGAAGCTTTCTTT.

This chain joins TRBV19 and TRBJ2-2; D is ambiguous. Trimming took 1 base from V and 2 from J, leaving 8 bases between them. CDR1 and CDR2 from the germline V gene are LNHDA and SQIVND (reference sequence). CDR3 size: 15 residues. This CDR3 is CASSIVVLNTGELFF. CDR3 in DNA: TGTGCCAGTAGTATAGTTGTACTTAACACCGGGGAGCTGTTTTTT. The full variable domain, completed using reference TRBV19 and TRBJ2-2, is DGGITQSPKYLFRKEGQNVTLSCEQNLNHDAMYWYRQDPGQGLRLIYYSQIVNDFQKGDIAEGYSVSREKKESFPLTVTSAQKNPTAFYLCASSIVVLNTGELFFGEGSRLTVL.

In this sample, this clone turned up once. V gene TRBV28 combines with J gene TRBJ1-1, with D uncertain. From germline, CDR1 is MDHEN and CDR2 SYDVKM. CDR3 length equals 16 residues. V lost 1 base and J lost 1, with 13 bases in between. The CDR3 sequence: CASSLSLGGSNTEAFF. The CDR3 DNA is TGTGCCAGCAGTTTATCTCTCGGCGGATCGAACACTGAAGCTTTCTTT.

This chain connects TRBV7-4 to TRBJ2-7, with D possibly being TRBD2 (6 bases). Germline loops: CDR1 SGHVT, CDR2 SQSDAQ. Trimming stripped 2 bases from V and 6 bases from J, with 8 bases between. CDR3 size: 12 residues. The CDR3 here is CASSLRAGEQYF. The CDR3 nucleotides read TGTGCCAGCAGCTTACGAGCGGGCGAGCAGTACTTC.

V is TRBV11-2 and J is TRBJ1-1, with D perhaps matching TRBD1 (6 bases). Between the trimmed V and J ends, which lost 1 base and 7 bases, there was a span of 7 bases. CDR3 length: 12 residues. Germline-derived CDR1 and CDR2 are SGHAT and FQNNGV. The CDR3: CASSLAQGEAFF. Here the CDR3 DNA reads TGTGCCAGCAGCTTAGCACAGGGTGAAGCTTTCTTT. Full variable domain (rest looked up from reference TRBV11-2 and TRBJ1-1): EAGVAQSPRYKIIEKRQSVAFWCNPISGHATLYWYQQILGQGPKLLIQFQNNGVVDDSQLPKDRFSAERLKGVDSTLKIQPAKLEDSAVYLCASSLAQGEAFFGQGTRLTVV.

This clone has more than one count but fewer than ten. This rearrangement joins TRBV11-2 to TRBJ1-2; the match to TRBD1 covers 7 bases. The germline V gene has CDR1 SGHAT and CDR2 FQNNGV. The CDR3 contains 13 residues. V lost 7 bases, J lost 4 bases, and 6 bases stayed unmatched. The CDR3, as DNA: TGTGCCAGCACACCACGGACAGGCTATGGCTACACCTTC. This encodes CASTPRTGYGYTF.

The CDR3: CASSAGYSGANVLTF. The CDR3, as DNA: TGTGCCAGTAGTGCAGGTTACTCTGGGGCCAACGTCCTGACTTTC. V usage is TRBV19 and J usage is TRBJ2-6, with D unclear. Germline values: CDR1 LNHDA, CDR2 SQIVND (reference sequence). The CDR3 has 15 amino acids. V dropped 5 bases and J dropped 0 bases, with 8 bases sitting between them.

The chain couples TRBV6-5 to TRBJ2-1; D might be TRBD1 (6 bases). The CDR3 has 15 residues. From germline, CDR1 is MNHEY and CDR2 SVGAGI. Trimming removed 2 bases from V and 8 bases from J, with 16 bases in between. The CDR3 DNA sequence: TGTGCCAGCAGTTACGGGGGCAGGGGTTATGATGAGCAGTTCTTC. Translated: CASSYGGRGYDEQFF.

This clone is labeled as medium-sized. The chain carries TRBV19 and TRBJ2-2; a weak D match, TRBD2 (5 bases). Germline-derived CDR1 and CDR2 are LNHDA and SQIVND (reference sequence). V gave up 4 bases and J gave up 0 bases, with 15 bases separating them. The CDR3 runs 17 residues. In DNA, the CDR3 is TGTGCCAGTAGTAACTGGATTCAGACTACGAACACCGGGGAGCTGTTTTTT. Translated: CASSNWIQTTNTGELFF.

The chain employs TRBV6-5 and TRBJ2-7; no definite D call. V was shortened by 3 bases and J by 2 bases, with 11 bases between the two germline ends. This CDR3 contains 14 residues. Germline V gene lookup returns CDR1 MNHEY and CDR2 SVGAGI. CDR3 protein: CASSYSGPTYEQYF. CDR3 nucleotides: TGTGCCAGCAGTTATTCCGGGCCCACCTACGAGCAGTACTTC.

Here the CDR3 DNA reads TGTGCCAGTAGGATGGGGTACAATGAGCAGTTCTTC. Its translation is CASRMGYNEQFF. The gene calls are TRBV6-5 and TRBJ2-1; D is uncertain. CDR3 length: 12 residues. Trimming removed 9 bases from V and 4 bases from J, with 10 bases in between. CDR1 MNHEY and CDR2 SVGAGI come from the germline V gene.

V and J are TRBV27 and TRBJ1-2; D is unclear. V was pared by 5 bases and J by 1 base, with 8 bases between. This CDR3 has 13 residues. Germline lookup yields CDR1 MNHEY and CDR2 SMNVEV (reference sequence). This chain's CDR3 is CASSQEINYGYTF. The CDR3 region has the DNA TGTGCCAGCAGTCAAGAAATTAACTATGGCTACACCTTC.